This TCR beta chain was identified in a study of shared clonotypes between healthy human individuals. Study-wide results and limits: In a handful of donors, around 4.8% of naive CD4 clonotypes appeared in common. Incompleteness in sorted-subset sequencing, despite large depth, was shown by rarefaction.

In regard to this clone: The antigen remains undetermined.

Germline CDR1 reads SGHRS; CDR2 reads YFSETQ. V lost 7 bases to trimming and J lost 5 bases, with 9 bases between them. The length of the CDR3 is 11 residues. Method: immunoSEQ multiplex PCR; TCRdb's copy keeps in-frame clones and lacks some. The table has around 2.1 million clones, 95% seen once; the top ten hold more than 0.1%. The origin of this receptor is a man in his late teens or twenties in good health. The sample was naive CD4+ T cells sorted from blood. Subset denoted: CD45RA+ positively selected. The V gene is TRBV5-1, the J gene TRBJ1-1; TRBD1 is a possible D gene (6 bases). As DNA, the CDR3 is TGCGCCAGCTCAGGACAGACTGAAGCTTTCTTT. This translates into CASSGQTEAFF.